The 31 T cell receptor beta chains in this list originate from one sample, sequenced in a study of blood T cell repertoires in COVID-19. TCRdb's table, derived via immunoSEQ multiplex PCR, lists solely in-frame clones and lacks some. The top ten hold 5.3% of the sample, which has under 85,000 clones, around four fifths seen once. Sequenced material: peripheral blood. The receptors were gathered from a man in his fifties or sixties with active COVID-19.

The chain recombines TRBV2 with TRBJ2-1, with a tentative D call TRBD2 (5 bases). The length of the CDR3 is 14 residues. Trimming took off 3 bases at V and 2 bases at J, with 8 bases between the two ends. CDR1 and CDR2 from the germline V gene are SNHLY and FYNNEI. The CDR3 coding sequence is TGTGCCAGCAGTGAGATCGGGGCCTACAATGAGCAGTTCTTC. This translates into CASSEIGAYNEQFF.

CDR3 coding DNA: TGCAGCGTTGAAGAGCGGGGTGGAGGCACTGAAGCTTTCTTT. It encodes CSVEERGGGTEAFF. The V gene is TRBV29-1, the J gene TRBJ1-1; D remains ambiguous. V lost 0 bases and J 4 bases, leaving 12 bases between the germline ends. Looked up from germline, CDR1 is SQVTM and CDR2 is ANQGSEA. This CDR3 has 14 residues. Complete variable domain (other parts from reference TRBV29-1 and TRBJ1-1): SAVISQKPSRDICQRGTSLTIQCQVDSQVTMMFWYRQQPGQSLTLIATANQGSEATYESGFVIDKFPISRPNLTFSTLTVSNMSPEDSSIYLCSVEERGGGTEAFFGQGTRLTVV.

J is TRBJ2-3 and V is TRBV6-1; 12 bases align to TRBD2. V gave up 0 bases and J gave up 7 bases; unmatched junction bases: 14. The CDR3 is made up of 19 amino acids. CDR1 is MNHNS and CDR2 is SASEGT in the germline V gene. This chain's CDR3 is CASSEAGGLGLAGMNTQYF. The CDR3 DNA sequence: TGTGCCAGCAGTGAAGCGGGGGGATTGGGACTAGCGGGTATGAATACGCAGTATTTT.

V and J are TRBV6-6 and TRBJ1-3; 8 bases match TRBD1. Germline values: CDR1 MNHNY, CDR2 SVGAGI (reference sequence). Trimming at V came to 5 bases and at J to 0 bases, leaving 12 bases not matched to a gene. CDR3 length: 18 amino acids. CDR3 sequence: CASSPRDRTVISGNTIYF. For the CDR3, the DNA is TGTGCCAGCAGTCCCCGGGACAGGACCGTCATCTCTGGAAACACCATATATTTT.

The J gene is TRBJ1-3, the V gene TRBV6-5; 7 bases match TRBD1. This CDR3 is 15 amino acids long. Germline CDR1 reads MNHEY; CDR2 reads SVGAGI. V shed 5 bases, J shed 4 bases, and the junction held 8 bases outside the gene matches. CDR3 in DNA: TGTGCCAGCAGTCAGAACAGGGGAGCAGGAAACACCATATATTTT. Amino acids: CASSQNRGAGNTIYF.

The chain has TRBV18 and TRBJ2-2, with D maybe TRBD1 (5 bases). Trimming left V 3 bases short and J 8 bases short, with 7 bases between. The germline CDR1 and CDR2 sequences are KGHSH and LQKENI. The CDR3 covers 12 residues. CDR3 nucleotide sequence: TGTGCCAGCTCACCGGACATGGGGGAGCTGTTTTTT. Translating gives CASSPDMGELFF.

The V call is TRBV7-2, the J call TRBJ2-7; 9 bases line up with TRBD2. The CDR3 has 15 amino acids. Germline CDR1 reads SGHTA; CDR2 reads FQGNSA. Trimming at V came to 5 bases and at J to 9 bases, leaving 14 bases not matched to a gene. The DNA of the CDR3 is TGTGCCAGCAGCGTTAACCGCGGGACTAGCAAAGCGCAGTACTTC. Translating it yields CASSVNRGTSKAQYF.

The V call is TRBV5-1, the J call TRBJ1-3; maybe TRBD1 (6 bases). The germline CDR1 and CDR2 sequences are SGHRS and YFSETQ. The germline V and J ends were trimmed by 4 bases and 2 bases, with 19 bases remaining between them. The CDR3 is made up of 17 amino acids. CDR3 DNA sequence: TGCGCCAGCAGCCTACTACCCGGGACATACGCTGGAAACACCATATATTTT. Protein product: CASSLLPGTYAGNTIYF.

The DNA for the CDR3 is TGTGCCAGCAGTTTATCGCGGGGCCCCTGGTATGGCTACACCTTC. Protein: CASSLSRGPWYGYTF. The chain joins TRBV27 to TRBJ1-2; a weak D match, TRBD1 (5 bases). The CDR3 spans 15 residues. Trimming took off 0 bases at V and 5 bases at J, with 13 bases between the two ends. Germline CDR1 and CDR2: MNHEY and SMNVEV (reference sequence).

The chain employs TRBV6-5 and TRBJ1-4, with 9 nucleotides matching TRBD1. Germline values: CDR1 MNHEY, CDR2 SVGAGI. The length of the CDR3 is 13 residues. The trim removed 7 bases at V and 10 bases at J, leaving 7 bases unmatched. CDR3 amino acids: CASKRTGDGKLFF. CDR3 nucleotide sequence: TGTGCCAGCAAAAGGACAGGGGACGGAAAACTGTTTTTT.

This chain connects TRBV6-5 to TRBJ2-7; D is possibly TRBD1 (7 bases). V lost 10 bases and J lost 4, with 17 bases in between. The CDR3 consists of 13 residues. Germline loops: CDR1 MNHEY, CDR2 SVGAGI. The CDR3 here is CANRDRLEYEQYF. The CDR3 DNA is TGTGCCAATCGGGACAGACTAGAATACGAGCAGTACTTC.

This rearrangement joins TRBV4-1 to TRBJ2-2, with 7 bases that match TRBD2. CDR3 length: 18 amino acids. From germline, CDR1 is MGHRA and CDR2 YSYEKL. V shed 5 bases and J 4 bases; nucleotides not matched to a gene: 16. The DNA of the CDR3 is TGCGCCAGCAGCTCCCCAAGGTCGAGCGGGGAAATCACCGGGGAGCTGTTTTTT. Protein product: CASSSPRSSGEITGELFF.

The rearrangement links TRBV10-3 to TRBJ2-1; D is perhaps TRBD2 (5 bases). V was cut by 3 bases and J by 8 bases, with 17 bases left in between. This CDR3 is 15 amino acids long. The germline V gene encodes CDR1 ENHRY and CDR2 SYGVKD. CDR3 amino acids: CAISEGPSPLDEQFF. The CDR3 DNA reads TGTGCCATCAGTGAAGGCCCTAGCCCCCTCGATGAGCAGTTCTTC.

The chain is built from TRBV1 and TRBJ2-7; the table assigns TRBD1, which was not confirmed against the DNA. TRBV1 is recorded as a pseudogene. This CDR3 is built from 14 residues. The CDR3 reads CTSSNREGVHEQYF. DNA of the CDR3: TGCACCAGCAGCAACCGTGAAGGGGTCCACGAGCAGTACTTC.

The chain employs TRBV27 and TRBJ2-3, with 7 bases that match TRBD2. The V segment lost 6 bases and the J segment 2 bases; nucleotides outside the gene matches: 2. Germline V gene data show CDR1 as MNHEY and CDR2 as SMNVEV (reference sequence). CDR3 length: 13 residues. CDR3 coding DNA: TGTGCCAGCAGACTAGCGTTCACAGATACGCAGTATTTT. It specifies CASRLAFTDTQYF.

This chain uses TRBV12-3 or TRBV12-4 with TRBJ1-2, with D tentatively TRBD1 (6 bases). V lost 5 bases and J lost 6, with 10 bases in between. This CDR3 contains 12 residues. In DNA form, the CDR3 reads TGTGCCAGCAGTAAAAACAGGGATGGCTACACCTTC. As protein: CASSKNRDGYTF.

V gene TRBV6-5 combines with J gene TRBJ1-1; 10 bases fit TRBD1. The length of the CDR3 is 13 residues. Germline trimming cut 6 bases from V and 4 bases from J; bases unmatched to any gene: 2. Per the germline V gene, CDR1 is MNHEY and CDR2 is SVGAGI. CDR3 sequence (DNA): TGTGCCAGCAGGCGGACAGGGGGCACTGAAGCTTTCTTT. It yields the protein CASRRTGGTEAFF.

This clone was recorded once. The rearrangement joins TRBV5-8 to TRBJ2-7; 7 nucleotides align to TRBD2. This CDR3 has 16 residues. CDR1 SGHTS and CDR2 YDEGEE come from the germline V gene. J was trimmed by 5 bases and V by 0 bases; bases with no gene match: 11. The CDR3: CASSLGRTPGGDEQYF. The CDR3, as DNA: TGTGCCAGCAGCTTGGGAAGGACCCCGGGGGGAGACGAGCAGTACTTC.

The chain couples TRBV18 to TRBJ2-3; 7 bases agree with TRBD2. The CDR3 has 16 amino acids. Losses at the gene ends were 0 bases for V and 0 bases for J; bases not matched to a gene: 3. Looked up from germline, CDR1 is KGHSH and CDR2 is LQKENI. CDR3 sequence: CASSPPTSPSTDTQYF. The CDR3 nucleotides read TGTGCCAGCTCACCACCGACTAGCCCTAGCACAGATACGCAGTATTTT.

The CDR3 DNA is TGCGCCAGCAGTAAGACTAGAGGTACCGGGGAGCTGTTTTTT. Its translation is CASSKTRGTGELFF. The chain has TRBV5-1 and TRBJ2-2, with a tentative D call TRBD2 (6 bases). This CDR3 spans 14 amino acids. Deletions cut 5 bases from V and 5 bases from J, with 13 bases between. The V gene's germline CDR1 is SGHRS and CDR2 YFSETQ.

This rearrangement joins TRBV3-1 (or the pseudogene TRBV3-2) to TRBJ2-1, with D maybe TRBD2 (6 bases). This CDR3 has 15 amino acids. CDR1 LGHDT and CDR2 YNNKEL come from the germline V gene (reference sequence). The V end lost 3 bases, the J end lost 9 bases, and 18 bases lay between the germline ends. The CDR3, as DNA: TGTGCCAGCAGCCAGGCGGGACTGACTGGAGGTGAGCAGTTCTTC. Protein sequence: CASSQAGLTGGEQFF.

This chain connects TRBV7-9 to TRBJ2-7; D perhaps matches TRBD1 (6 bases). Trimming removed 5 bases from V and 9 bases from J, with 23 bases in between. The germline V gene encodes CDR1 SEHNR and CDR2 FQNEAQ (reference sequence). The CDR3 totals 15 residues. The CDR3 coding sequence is TGTGCCAGCAGCACGATAAAGGACAGATCGTCCGGGCAGTACTTC. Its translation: CASSTIKDRSSGQYF.

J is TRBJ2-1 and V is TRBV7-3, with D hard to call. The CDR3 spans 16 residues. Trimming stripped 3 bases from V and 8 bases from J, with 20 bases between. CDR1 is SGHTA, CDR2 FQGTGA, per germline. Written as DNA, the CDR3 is TGTGCCAGCAGCTTGTCTCCTGATCTCCGCGTGGATGAGCAGTTCTTC. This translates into CASSLSPDLRVDEQFF.

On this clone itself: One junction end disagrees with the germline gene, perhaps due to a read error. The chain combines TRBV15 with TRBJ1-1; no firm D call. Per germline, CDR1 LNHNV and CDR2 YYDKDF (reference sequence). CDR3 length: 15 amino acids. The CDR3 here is CATSRGRPGNPEAFF. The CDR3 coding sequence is TGTGCCACCAGCAGAGGCCGCCCCGGGAACCCTGAAGCTTTCTTT.

The CDR3 nucleotides read TGTGCCAGTACCCCGGACACGTTCTATGGCTACACCTTC. Protein: CASTPDTFYGYTF. The gene calls are TRBV19 and TRBJ1-2; TRBD1 might be the D (5 bases). Germline V gene sequence: CDR1 LNHDA, CDR2 SQIVND (reference sequence). V lost 7 bases to trimming and J lost 4 bases, with 13 bases between them. CDR3 size: 13 residues. Based on the CDR3 plus reference TRBV19 and TRBJ1-2, the full variable domain is DGGITQSPKYLFRKEGQNVTLSCEQNLNHDAMYWYRQDPGQGLRLIYYSQIVNDFQKGDIAEGYSVSREKKESFPLTVTSAQKNPTAFYLCASTPDTFYGYTFGSGTRLTVV.

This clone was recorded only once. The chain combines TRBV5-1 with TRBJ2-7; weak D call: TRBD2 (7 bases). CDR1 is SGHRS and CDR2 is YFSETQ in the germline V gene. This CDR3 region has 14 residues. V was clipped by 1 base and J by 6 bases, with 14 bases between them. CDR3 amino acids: CASSLRGAAGEQYF. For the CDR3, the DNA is TGCGCCAGCAGCTTGCGGGGGGCCGCCGGCGAGCAGTACTTC.

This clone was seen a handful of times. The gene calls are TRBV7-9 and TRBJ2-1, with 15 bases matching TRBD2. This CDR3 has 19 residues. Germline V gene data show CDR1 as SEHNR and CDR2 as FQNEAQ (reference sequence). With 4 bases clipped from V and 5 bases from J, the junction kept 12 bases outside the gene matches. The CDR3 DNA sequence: TGTGCCAGCAGCTCTAGTCTCTGGACTAGCGGGGGGGGACACAATGAGCAGTTCTTC. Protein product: CASSSSLWTSGGGHNEQFF.

The CDR3 sequence is CASSRDSRLYQETQYF. As DNA, the CDR3 is TGTGCCAGCAGTCGGGACTCCCGTCTGTACCAAGAGACCCAGTACTTC. The J gene is TRBJ2-5, the V gene TRBV6-2 or TRBV6-3; possible D gene TRBD2, 6 bases. CDR3 length: 16 residues. Trimming cost V 5 bases and J 0 bases, with 16 bases left between them. The germline V gene encodes CDR1 MNHEY and CDR2 SVGEGT.

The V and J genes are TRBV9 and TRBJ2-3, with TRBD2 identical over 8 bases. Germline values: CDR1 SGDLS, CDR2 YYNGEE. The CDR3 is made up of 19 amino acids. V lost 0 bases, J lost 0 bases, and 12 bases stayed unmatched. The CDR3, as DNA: TGTGCCAGCAGCGTAGCGACATTTGGACTAGCATCTAGCACAGATACGCAGTATTTT. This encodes CASSVATFGLASSTDTQYF.

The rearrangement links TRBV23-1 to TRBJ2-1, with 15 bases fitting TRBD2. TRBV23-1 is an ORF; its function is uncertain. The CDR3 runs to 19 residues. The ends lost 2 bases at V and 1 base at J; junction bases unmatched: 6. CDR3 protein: CASSQPTGTSGGSYNEQFF. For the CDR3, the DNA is TGCGCCAGCAGTCAACCAACAGGGACTAGCGGGGGGTCCTACAATGAGCAGTTCTTC.

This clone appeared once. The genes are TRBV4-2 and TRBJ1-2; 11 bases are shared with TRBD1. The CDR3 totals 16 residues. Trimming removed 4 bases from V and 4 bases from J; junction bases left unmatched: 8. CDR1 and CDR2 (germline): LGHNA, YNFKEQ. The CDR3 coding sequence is TGTGCCAGCAGCCCCTCCCCCGGGACAGGGGGCTATGGCTACACCTTC. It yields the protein CASSPSPGTGGYGYTF.